This T cell receptor beta chain was identified during a study of blood T cell repertoires in COVID-19. The CDR3 sequence is 18 residues long. Germline V CDR1 and CDR2: SGHVS, FQNEAQ. Unmatched junction bases numbered 15, after V lost 1 base and J lost 6 bases. Authors' data handling: Estimated nucleated cell counts came from reference gene primer amplification. Measured with immunoSEQ multiplex PCR; TCRdb has only the in-frame clones, and not every one. V and J calls and clone size are those listed in that table; D and trimming were worked out from the DNA. Among approximately 110,000 clones listed, around 82% were seen once.

This chain joins TRBV7-8 and TRBJ1-2; 9 nucleotides align to TRBD1. The source material was peripheral blood. This receptor was obtained from a woman aged 45-60 years with acute or convalescent COVID-19. CDR3 nucleotide sequence: TGTGCCAGCAGCTTAGAGATTAGGACAGGGGACCGCATGGATGGCTACACCTTC. Translating it yields CASSLEIRTGDRMDGYTF.